A selection of T cell receptor beta chains follows, all from one sample in a study of blood T cells in healthy people across ages. TCRdb reprocessed the 5' RACE reads with MiXCR, giving one entry per CDR3 protein. The sample yields roughly 1.5 million distinct CDR3 sequences, roughly 43% seen once. The sequenced material came from blood. These receptors all come from a young woman in good health. Each CDR3 is given with its conserved first and last residue. A D gene is named only where the DNA matches it firmly. Where a row states a size, it is once, few, many or the class of an expanded clone; other rows omit it.

few | TRBJ2-3 | - | TRBV7-3 | TGTGCCAGCAGCCCCCGGTCCGGTACGCAGTATTTT | CASSPRSGTQYF
few | TRBJ2-3 | - | TRBV6-2/TRBV6-3 | TGTGCCAGCACTTCACAAGGACGGGCGCAGTATTTT | CASTSQGRAQYF
- | TRBJ2-3 | - | TRBV10-1 | TGCGCCAGCAGCCAAGGTGTTGCCACAGATACGCAGTATTTT | CASSQGVATDTQYF
- | TRBJ2-3 | - | TRBV20-1 | TGCAGTGCTAGAGATGGCGTGCACGGTACGCAGTATTTT | CSARDGVHGTQYF
many | TRBJ1-2 | - | TRBV20-1 | TGCAGTGCTCGCAGGGAGTATGGCTACACCTTC | CSARREYGYTF
- | TRBJ2-5 | TRBD2 | TRBV10-3 | TGTGCCATCAGTGAGCGGGAGGGAGTTAGTGAGCAGTACTTC | CAISEREGVSEQYF
- | TRBJ2-7 | TRBD2 | TRBV7-2 | TGTGCCAGCAGCATCAAGACTAGCGTGGGCTACAATGAGCAGTACTTC | CASSIKTSVGYNEQYF
few | TRBJ2-5 | - | TRBV7-2 | TGTGCCAGCACCGACTACCGGGGAAATAAGTACTTC | CASTDYRGNKYF
few | TRBJ1-2 | TRBD1 | TRBV4-3 | TGCGCCAGCAGCCAGACGGACAGGGACGGCTACACCTTC | CASSQTDRDGYTF
few | TRBJ2-7 | TRBD2 | TRBV6-2/TRBV6-3 | TGTGCCAGCAGCCATAGACTAGCGCCCTACGAGCAGTACTTC | CASSHRLAPYEQYF
- | TRBJ1-2 | - | TRBV6-5 | TGTGCCAGCAGCGGAAATTTTGAGGGCTACACCTTC | CASSGNFEGYTF
few | TRBJ1-6 | TRBD1 | TRBV4-1 | TGCGCCAGCAGCCAAGGGGACAGAAGGAAGAATTCACCCCTCCACTTT | CASSQGDRRKNSPLHF
few | TRBJ2-1 | - | TRBV5-1 | TGCGCCAGCTCCAGGGTACAGGGTTACAATGAGCAGTTCTTC | CASSRVQGYNEQFF
few | TRBJ1-2 | - | TRBV12-3/TRBV12-4 | TGTGCCAGCAGTTTCAACAGCCTCTATGGCTACACCTTC | CASSFNSLYGYTF
many | TRBJ1-1 | - | TRBV5-1 | TGCGCCAGCCGACTTCAAGGGGTTATTGGGACTGAAGCTTTCTTT | CASRLQGVIGTEAFF
few | TRBJ1-5 | TRBD1 | TRBV7-9 | TGTGCCAGCAGCCACCAGACAGGGGGGGATCAGCCCCAGCATTTT | CASSHQTGGDQPQHF
- | TRBJ2-2 | - | TRBV15 | TGTGCCACCAGCAGAGATTCGATTGGGGGATCCGGGGAGCTGTTTTTT | CATSRDSIGGSGELFF
- | TRBJ2-3 | - | TRBV7-2 | TGTGCCAGCAACTTAGTAGCAGGAACTAGCACAGATACGCAGTATTTT | CASNLVAGTSTDTQYF
- | TRBJ2-7 | TRBD1 | TRBV27 | TGTGCCAGCAGCTTGGGACAGCGTCACTACGAGCAGTACTTC | CASSLGQRHYEQYF
- | TRBJ2-7 | - | TRBV6-2/TRBV6-3 | TGTGCCAGCAGCCTAAAAGGGGCAGACTACAATGAGCAGTACTTC | CASSLKGADYNEQYF
- | TRBJ2-5 | TRBD1 | TRBV24-1 | TGTGCCACCCAGGGGGTAGGAGGCCAAGAGACCCAGTACTTC | CATQGVGGQETQYF
few | TRBJ2-2 | - | TRBV2 | TGTGCCAGCAGTAATGGAGGCACCGGGGAGCTGTTTTTT | CASSNGGTGELFF
- | TRBJ1-2 | TRBD1 | TRBV6-6 | TGTGCCAGCAGTTACGGGGGGACAGTCAACTATGGCTACACCTTC | CASSYGGTVNYGYTF
few | TRBJ1-2 | TRBD1 | TRBV6-5 | TGTGCCAGCAGACTGACCGGACAGGACTATGGCTACACCTTC | CASRLTGQDYGYTF
- | TRBJ1-2 | TRBD1 | TRBV12-3/TRBV12-4 | TGTGCCAGCAGTCCAGCGGACAGGGGTGGCTACACCTTC | CASSPADRGGYTF
- | TRBJ2-1 | - | TRBV29-1 | TGCAGCGGTGAGCTGGCGGGACCCTCCTACAATGAGCAGTTCTTC | CSGELAGPSYNEQFF
- | TRBJ1-5 | TRBD1 | TRBV4-3 | TGCGCCAGCAGCCAAAGGACAGGGGAAAGTCAGCCCCAGCATTTT | CASSQRTGESQPQHF
few | TRBJ1-1 | TRBD1 | TRBV6-5 | TGTGCCAGCAGTTACTTTGGGACAGGGGGGTGGAACACTGAAGCTTTCTTT | CASSYFGTGGWNTEAFF
- | TRBJ2-7 | - | TRBV25-1 | TGTGCCAGCAGACCCTTGGGGGGTGAGCAGTACTTC | CASRPLGGEQYF
few | TRBJ2-3 | - | TRBV7-8 | TGTGCCAGCAGCTCCCGCCCCGGGACGGCTAGCACAGATACGCAGTATTTT | CASSSRPGTASTDTQYF
- | TRBJ2-1 | - | TRBV10-1 | TGCGCCAGCAGTGGGGTGGTGCTGGGGCAGGGGCTCTCCTACAATGAGCAGTTCTTC | CASSGVVLGQGLSYNEQFF
- | TRBJ2-5 | - | TRBV5-1 | TGCGCCAGCAGCCAGAGTTCCGTAGAGACCCAGTACTTC | CASSQSSVETQYF
- | TRBJ1-4 | TRBD1 | TRBV25-1 | TGTGCCAGCAGTGAGTTTAAGGGACAGCCCGAAAAACTGTTTTTT | CASSEFKGQPEKLFF
few | TRBJ2-5 | TRBD1 | TRBV4-3 | TGCGCCAGCAGCCAAAAGGGGACAGGGACAGGAGAGACCCAGTACTTC | CASSQKGTGTGETQYF
few | TRBJ2-5 | TRBD1 | TRBV12-3/TRBV12-4 | TGTGCCAGCAGTTTACTAGACAGGGCCCAAGAGACCCAGTACTTC | CASSLLDRAQETQYF
- | TRBJ2-1 | - | TRBV20-1 | TGCAGTGCTAGAGGATGGGTAGTTTACAATGAGCAGTTCTTC | CSARGWVVYNEQFF
- | TRBJ2-2 | - | TRBV5-1 | TGCGCCAGCAGCTTGGTTGCGGGGGCCACCGGGGAGCTGTTTTTT | CASSLVAGATGELFF
- | TRBJ1-1 | - | TRBV29-1 | TGCAGCGTTGAAAACAAGGGGCGTTGGGCTGAAGCTTTCTTT | CSVENKGRWAEAFF
few | TRBJ1-2 | - | TRBV4-3 | TGCGCCAGCAGCCAGCCAAAGGGGGGGGGCTACACCTTC | CASSQPKGGGYTF
- | TRBJ2-5 | TRBD1 | TRBV7-9 | TGTGCCAGCAGGGATCCAGGGGGCCGAGAGACCCAGTACTTC | CASRDPGGRETQYF